This TCR beta chain stems from a study of blood T cell repertoires in COVID-19. Background on the study: The study drew acute and convalescent COVID-19 samples from the United States, Italy and Spain.

Per the germline V gene, CDR1 is SGHTA and CDR2 is FQGNSA. The CDR3 is 13 amino acids. Trimming took 3 bases from V and 4 from J, leaving 9 bases between them. In the original processing: Amplifying reference gene primers gave estimates of nucleated cell counts. Data came from immunoSEQ multiplex PCR; TCRdb stores just in-frame clones and leaves some out. The V and J calls and clone size were taken over from that table, and D and trimming were inferred from the DNA. Of about 300,000 clones in the sample, 85% were seen once. Someone with COVID-19 had been met by exposed participants within 2 weeks before study entry.

Sequenced input: PBMCs or T cells enriched from blood (not recorded which). The source of this sequence is a woman aged 30 to 39 who had been exposed to COVID-19. The rearrangement links TRBV7-2 to TRBJ1-2; no reliable D call. CDR3 sequence reads: CASSFGLSYGYTF. CDR3 DNA sequence: TGTGCCAGCAGCTTCGGACTGAGCTATGGCTACACCTTC.